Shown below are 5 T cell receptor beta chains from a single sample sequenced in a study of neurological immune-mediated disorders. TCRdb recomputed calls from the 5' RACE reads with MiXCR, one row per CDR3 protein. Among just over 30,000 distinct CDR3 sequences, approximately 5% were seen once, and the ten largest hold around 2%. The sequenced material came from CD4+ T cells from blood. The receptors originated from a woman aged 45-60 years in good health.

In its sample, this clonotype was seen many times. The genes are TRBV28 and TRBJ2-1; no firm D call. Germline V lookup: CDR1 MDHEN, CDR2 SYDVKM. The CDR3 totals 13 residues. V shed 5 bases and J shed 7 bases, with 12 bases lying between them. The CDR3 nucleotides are TGTGCCAGCAGTCCCCAGGTCCGAAATGAGCAGTTCTTC. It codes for CASSPQVRNEQFF. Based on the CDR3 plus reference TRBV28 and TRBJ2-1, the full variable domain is DVKVTQSSRYLVKRTGEKVFLECVQDMDHENMFWYRQDPGLGLRLIYFSYDVKMKEKGDIPEGYSVSREKKERFSLILESASTNQTSMYLCASSPQVRNEQFFGPGTRLTVL.

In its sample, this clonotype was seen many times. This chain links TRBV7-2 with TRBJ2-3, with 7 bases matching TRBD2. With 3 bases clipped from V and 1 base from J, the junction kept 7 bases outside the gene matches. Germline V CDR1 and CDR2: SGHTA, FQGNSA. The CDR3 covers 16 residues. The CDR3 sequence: CASSLVAGGGTDTQYF. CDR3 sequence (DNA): TGTGCCAGCAGCTTGGTAGCGGGTGGCGGCACAGATACGCAGTATTTT.

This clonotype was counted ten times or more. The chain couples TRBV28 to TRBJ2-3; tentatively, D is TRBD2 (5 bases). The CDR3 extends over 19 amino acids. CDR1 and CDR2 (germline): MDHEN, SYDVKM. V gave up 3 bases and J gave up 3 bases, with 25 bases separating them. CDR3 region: CASSFRVSWWEPQTDTQYF. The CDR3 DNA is TGTGCCAGCAGTTTTCGGGTTTCATGGTGGGAGCCCCAGACAGATACGCAGTATTTT.

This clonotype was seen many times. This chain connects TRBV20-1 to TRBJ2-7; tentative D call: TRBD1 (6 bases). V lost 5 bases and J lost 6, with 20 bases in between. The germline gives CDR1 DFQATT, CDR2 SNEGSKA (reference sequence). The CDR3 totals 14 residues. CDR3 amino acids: CSAASAGTTVEQYF. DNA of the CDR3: TGCAGTGCTGCGAGTGCCGGGACAACCGTCGAGCAGTACTTC.

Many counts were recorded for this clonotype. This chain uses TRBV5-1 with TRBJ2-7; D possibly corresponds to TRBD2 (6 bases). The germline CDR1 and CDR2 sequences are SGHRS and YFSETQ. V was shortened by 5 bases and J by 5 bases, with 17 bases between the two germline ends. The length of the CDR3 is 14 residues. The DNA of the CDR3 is TGCGCCAGCAGTAGTGGAGGGTACATGAACGAGCAGTACTTC. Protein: CASSSGGYMNEQYF.